This T cell receptor beta chain appears in the sequencing data of a study of blood T cells in healthy people across ages. In this sample, this clonotype turned up many times. The authors ran a second PCR of about 7 to 11 cycles using a sample-barcoded 5' primer and a J-beta primer mix. Via MiXCR, TCRdb re-called the 5' RACE reads, giving one row per CDR3 protein. There are around 1,700,000 distinct CDR3 sequences in the sample; over 25% occur only once, and roughly 8.2% lies in the top ten. Germline V lookup: CDR1 SEHNR, CDR2 FQNEAQ (reference sequence). Trimming cost V 8 bases and J 3 bases, with 10 bases left between them. The CDR3 contains 12 residues.

Input material: blood. V gene TRBV7-9 combines with J gene TRBJ1-2; unclear D gene. This receptor was identified in a woman aged 25 to 39 in good health. The CDR3 nucleotides are TGTGCCAGCTCTTGGGAGGACTATGGCTACACCTTC. This codes for CASSWEDYGYTF.